This TCR beta chain was sequenced for a study of T-cell reconstitution after alpha-beta-depleted transplantation in children. Researchers prepared the TCRbeta library using unique molecular identifiers, the study reports. TCRdb passed the PCR reads through MiXCR, listing each CDR3 protein once. The sample records over 400,000 distinct CDR3 sequences, around 46% being singletons. V was pared by 0 bases and J by 0 bases, with 10 bases between. The CDR3 covers 15 residues. CDR1 is SGHDT and CDR2 is YYEEEE in the germline V gene. This clonotype was recorded at least ten times. The antigen is undetermined. Study-level findings and limits: Recipient T cells and thymic progenitors that survived gave rise to the high TCRbeta diversity observed at day 60 in some patients. Most T-cell counts and diversity one year after the transplant came from T cells that were newly produced.

This receptor was identified in a girl aged 2 to 10 with aplastic anemia, due to receive a stem cell transplant. The chain joins TRBV5-6 to TRBJ2-7; possible D gene TRBD1, 5 bases. This specimen was PBMCs, taken before TCRalphabeta/CD19-depleted stem cell transplant. The CDR3 DNA follows: TGTGCCAGCAGCTTGGACGTGACAGTCTCCTACGAGCAGTACTTC. Protein sequence: CASSLDVTVSYEQYF.